Below, 10 T cell receptor beta chains from the same sample are listed, as sequenced in a study of human T cells and chemical hapten exposure. The treatment was: therapeutic diphenylcyclopropenone sensitization with weekly scalp DPC. Unique molecular identifiers were attached to individual cDNA molecules during library preparation. From the reads, TCRdb called clonotypes with MiXCR, one entry per CDR3 protein. The table includes over 950 distinct CDR3 sequences, about 50% detected once. The sample was whole blood, taken before DPC sensitization or 2, 6, or about 24 weeks after (not recorded which). These receptors were taken from an adult with alopecia areata. Some clones in this sample may be carry-over from other donors' samples. This table probably holds off-target reads from a library built for another chain.

The chain joins TRBV10-2 to TRBJ1-2; D not certain. CDR1 is WSHSY and CDR2 is SAAADI in the germline V gene. There are 12 residues in the CDR3. The germline V and J ends were trimmed by 0 bases and 7 bases, with 6 bases remaining between them. For the CDR3, the DNA is TGCGCCAGCAGTGAGTCGGGTTCTGGCTACACCTTC. As protein: CASSESGSGYTF.

The sample holds a few counts of this clonotype. CDR3 nucleotides: TGTGCCTGGAGTGTAACCTACGCCGGGACTAGCGGGGGGGCCCAGCAGTTCTTC. Its protein is CAWSVTYAGTSGGAQQFF. The chain has TRBV30 and TRBJ2-1; the match to TRBD2 covers 16 bases. CDR1 GTSNPN and CDR2 SVGIG come from the germline V gene (reference sequence). With 0 bases clipped from V and 11 bases from J, the junction kept 13 bases outside the gene matches. The CDR3 has 18 residues.

This sequence joins TRBV5-6 and TRBJ2-3; 8 nucleotides agree with TRBD1. J lost 5 bases, V lost 3 bases, and 5 bases had no gene match. Germline CDR1 reads SGHDT; CDR2 reads YYEEEE. The CDR3 extends over 14 amino acids. In nucleotides, the CDR3 is TGTGCCAGCAGCTCGACAGGGGTAGAAGATACGCAGTATTTT. Translation gives CASSSTGVEDTQYF.

The sample holds a few counts of this clonotype. Here the CDR3 reads CASSPDYYFEQFF. The CDR3 region has the DNA TGTGCCAGCAGCCCCGACTACTATTTTGAGCAGTTCTTC. The V and J genes are TRBV12-3 or TRBV12-4 and TRBJ2-1; TRBD2 is a possible D gene (5 bases). The CDR3 has 13 amino acids. V was shortened by 6 bases and J by 9 bases, with 15 bases between the two germline ends.

This clonotype was seen a few times. The rearrangement uses TRBV5-1 and TRBJ1-5; TRBD1 matches 10 bases. Germline CDR1 and CDR2: SGHRS and YFSETQ. This CDR3 is built from 14 residues. Germline trimming cut 4 bases from V and 7 bases from J; bases unmatched to any gene: 5. The CDR3 loop is CASSPGTGDQPQHF. Here the CDR3 DNA reads TGCGCCAGCAGCCCCGGGACAGGGGACCAGCCCCAGCATTTT.

This clonotype is termed large (0.1 to 1%). The chain is built from TRBV6-6 and TRBJ2-3; TRBD2 aligns across 7 bases. Germline V lookup: CDR1 MNHNY, CDR2 SVGAGI (reference sequence). CDR3 length equals 14 residues. Trimming removed 8 bases from V and 2 bases from J; junction bases left unmatched: 7. As DNA, the CDR3 is TGTGCCAGCCGGGCGGGGGAGGACACAGATACGCAGTATTTT. It codes for CASRAGEDTDTQYF.

This chain connects TRBV11-2 to TRBJ2-5; 7 bases are shared with TRBD2. The CDR3 is made up of 14 amino acids. Trimming at V came to 6 bases and at J to 9 bases, leaving 13 bases not matched to a gene. Germline CDR1 is SGHAT and CDR2 is FQNNGV. As DNA, the CDR3 is TGTGCCAGCAGGGGGTGGTCTAGCGGATATTCCCAGTACTTC. Its protein is CASRGWSSGYSQYF. The entire variable domain, with the rest obtained from reference TRBV11-2 and TRBJ2-5, is as follows: EAGVAQSPRYKIIEKRQSVAFWCNPISGHATLYWYQQILGQGPKLLIQFQNNGVVDDSQLPKDRFSAERLKGVDSTLKIQPAKLEDSAVYLCASRGWSSGYSQYFGPGTRLLVL.

This clonotype was counted between two and nine times. The V and J genes are TRBV6-6 and TRBJ2-7; D remains unclear. The CDR3 consists of 11 residues. Trimming took off 2 bases at V and 4 bases at J, with 3 bases between the two ends. Germline loops: CDR1 MNHNY, CDR2 SVGAGI (reference sequence). CDR3: CASSYIYEQYF. CDR3 sequence (DNA): TGTGCCAGCAGTTACATTTACGAGCAGTACTTC.

The chain links TRBV2 to TRBJ2-2; D possibly uses TRBD1 or TRBD2 (5 bases each). Germline-derived CDR1 and CDR2 are SNHLY and FYNNEI. This CDR3 comprises 14 residues. Between the trimmed V and J ends, which lost 8 bases and 0 bases, there was a span of 10 bases. The CDR3 loop is CASHRGANTGELFF. The CDR3 region has the DNA TGTGCCAGCCACCGGGGCGCGAACACCGGGGAGCTGTTTTTT.

The V call is TRBV6-2 or TRBV6-3, the J call TRBJ2-2; the D is unclear. The CDR3 has 12 amino acids. V lost 5 bases, J lost 0 bases, and 1 base lay in between. CDR1 MNHEY and CDR2 SVGEGT come from the germline V gene. The CDR3 loop reads CASSPNTGELFF. DNA of the CDR3: TGTGCCAGCAGTCCGAACACCGGGGAGCTGTTTTTT.